The 24 T cell receptor beta chains below were found in one sample sequenced in a study of CD8 T cells in ankylosing spondylitis. Study observations and caveats: Blood from ankylosing spondylitis patients appeared to carry a characteristic roughly eight-variant TCR beta motif.

What these receptors recognize is not known. Via MiXCR, TCRdb re-called the 5' RACE reads, giving one row per CDR3 protein. The sample consists of about 400,000 distinct CDR3 sequences, 20% to 25% of them appearing once. The material sequenced was blood, either unsorted or a sorted T cell fraction (not recorded which). These receptors were collected from a male donor with ankylosing spondylitis.

This sequence joins TRBV20-1 and TRBJ2-1, with D possibly TRBD2 on 6 matching bases. CDR3 size: 13 residues. Trimming removed 3 bases from V and 6 bases from J, with 12 bases in between. The germline V gene has CDR1 DFQATT and CDR2 SNEGSKA (reference sequence). This CDR3 is CSASGGLRNEQFF. The CDR3 DNA sequence: TGCAGTGCTAGTGGAGGGCTCCGCAATGAGCAGTTCTTC.

V is TRBV6-5 and J is TRBJ2-1; no reliable D call. CDR1 is MNHEY and CDR2 is SVGAGI in the germline V gene. CDR3 length: 15 amino acids. The V end lost 1 base, the J end lost 0 bases, and 7 bases lay between the germline ends. CDR3 region: CASSYFESSYNEQFF. CDR3 DNA: TGTGCCAGCAGTTACTTCGAGAGCTCCTACAATGAGCAGTTCTTC.

This chain links TRBV4-2 with TRBJ1-1; 8 positions match TRBD1. This CDR3 comprises 19 residues. CDR1 and CDR2 from the germline V gene are LGHNA and YNFKEQ. V shed 0 bases, J shed 4 bases, and the junction held 16 bases outside the gene matches. CDR3 coding DNA: TGTGCCAGCAGCCAAGATCCCCCTGGACAGGGAATTTTGGGCACTGAAGCTTTCTTT. This translates into CASSQDPPGQGILGTEAFF.

The rearrangement uses TRBV5-1 and TRBJ1-1; possible D gene TRBD1, 5 bases. V was shortened by 4 bases and J by 1 base, with 11 bases between the two germline ends. The germline V gene encodes CDR1 SGHRS and CDR2 YFSETQ. This CDR3 is built from 14 residues. CDR3 residues: CASSRGHRNTEAFF. The DNA of the CDR3 is TGCGCCAGCAGCAGGGGCCATAGGAACACTGAAGCTTTCTTT.

V is TRBV20-1 and J is TRBJ2-4, with 8 bases that match TRBD2. CDR3 length equals 15 residues. J gave up 8 bases and V 3 bases, and 12 bases lay outside the gene matches. Germline V gives CDR1 DFQATT, CDR2 SNEGSKA (reference sequence). The CDR3 region has the DNA TGCAGTGCTAGGAAACCGGGACTAGTAGCTTACATTCAGTACTTC. This codes for CSARKPGLVAYIQYF.

This chain links TRBV5-1 with TRBJ2-1; D perhaps matches TRBD2 (6 bases). The CDR3 has 15 amino acids. The germline CDR1 and CDR2 sequences are SGHRS and YFSETQ. V was pared by 0 bases and J by 9 bases, with 16 bases between. The CDR3 region is CASSLGLGPGGEQFF. CDR3 nucleotides: TGCGCCAGCAGCTTGGGACTAGGTCCTGGGGGTGAGCAGTTCTTC.

This sequence joins TRBV6-2 or TRBV6-3 and TRBJ1-5; 10 bases line up with TRBD1. J was trimmed by 3 bases and V by 2 bases; bases with no gene match: 7. The CDR3 runs to 17 residues. CDR1 is MNHEY and CDR2 is SVGEGT in the germline V gene. CDR3 sequence (DNA): TGTGCCAGCAGTTACGCGTGGACAGGGGGGTCCAATCAGCCCCAGCATTTT. It is translated as CASSYAWTGGSNQPQHF.

The V gene is TRBV10-3, the J gene TRBJ2-7; 8 nucleotides line up with TRBD2. Unmatched junction bases numbered 10, after V lost 8 bases and J lost 4 bases. CDR1 and CDR2 (germline): ENHRY, SYGVKD. This CDR3 has 14 amino acids. Here the CDR3 DNA reads TGTGCCATCTCCCCGGGACTAGGGGGATACGAGCAGTACTTC. Residues: CAISPGLGGYEQYF.

The chain combines TRBV14 with TRBJ2-3, with TRBD2 as a possible D gene (5 bases). Germline CDR1 is SGHDN and CDR2 is FVKESK. V dropped 2 bases and J dropped 4 bases, with 7 bases sitting between them. This CDR3 spans 13 amino acids. CDR3 sequence (DNA): TGTGCCAGCAGCCAAATGCGGGCAGATACGCAGTATTTT. This sequence encodes CASSQMRADTQYF.

The CDR3 here is CASSFRAQETQYF. Written as DNA, the CDR3 is TGTGCCAGCAGTTTCAGGGCCCAAGAGACCCAGTACTTC. The V gene is TRBV12-3 or TRBV12-4, the J gene TRBJ2-5; D perhaps matches TRBD1 (5 bases). This CDR3 spans 13 amino acids. V was trimmed by 3 bases and J by 1 base, leaving 6 bases between them.

This clonotype was detected only a few times. The V gene is TRBV7-2, the J gene TRBJ2-7, with 7 nucleotides matching TRBD1. V shed 0 bases, J shed 0 bases, and the junction held 5 bases outside the gene matches. CDR3 length: 16 residues. Germline V gene data show CDR1 as SGHTA and CDR2 as FQGNSA. CDR3: CASSLAPGQISYEQYF. The CDR3 nucleotides read TGTGCCAGCAGCTTAGCGCCGGGACAGATCTCCTACGAGCAGTACTTC.

This clonotype has a handful of counts. This chain links TRBV27 with TRBJ2-7; 12 nucleotides agree with TRBD2. This CDR3 has 15 amino acids. V lost 4 bases and J lost 7; bases outside the gene matches: 8. The germline gives CDR1 MNHEY, CDR2 SMNVEV (reference sequence). This CDR3 reads CASSSTSGRTGEQYF. The CDR3 DNA follows: TGTGCCAGCAGTTCAACTAGCGGGAGGACGGGTGAGCAGTACTTC.

This clonotype has ten or more counts. The chain uses TRBV6-1 and TRBJ1-3, with D unresolved. CDR3 length: 14 amino acids. In germline, CDR1 is MNHNS, CDR2 SASEGT. Trimming removed 2 bases at V and 0 bases at J, with 5 bases between. CDR3 loop: CASSEFDSGNTIYF. The CDR3 DNA is TGTGCCAGCAGTGAATTTGACTCTGGAAACACCATATATTTT.

The rearrangement links TRBV29-1 to TRBJ2-5, with D possibly being TRBD1 or TRBD2 (5 bases each). V gave up 6 bases and J gave up 4 bases, with 9 bases separating them. CDR3 length: 11 residues. Germline assignment: CDR1 SQVTM and CDR2 ANQGSEA. CDR3 sequence: CSVGDRETQYF. The CDR3 nucleotides are TGCAGCGTGGGGGACCGAGAGACCCAGTACTTC.

The chain employs TRBV20-1 and TRBJ2-1; 10 nucleotides match TRBD2. The germline V gene has CDR1 DFQATT and CDR2 SNEGSKA (reference sequence). The CDR3 has 16 amino acids. J lost 5 bases, V lost 3 bases, and 10 bases had no gene match. CDR3 amino acids: CSASSPLAGPDNEQFF. CDR3 in DNA: TGCAGTGCTAGTTCACCACTAGCGGGACCCGACAATGAGCAGTTCTTC.

The rearrangement links TRBV4-1 to TRBJ2-7, with a tentative D call TRBD1 (6 bases). From germline, CDR1 is MGHRA and CDR2 YSYEKL. Trimming removed 1 base from V and 3 bases from J, with 13 bases in between. This CDR3 spans 15 amino acids. The chain's CDR3 is CASSQVAKGVYEQYF. The CDR3 bases are TGCGCCAGCAGCCAAGTGGCTAAGGGGGTCTACGAGCAGTACTTC.

This clonotype turned up a few times. J is TRBJ1-2 and V is TRBV20-1; D is uncertain. The ends were cut back, 6 bases at V and 5 bases at J, with 13 bases in the middle. CDR3 length: 12 amino acids. Germline V gives CDR1 DFQATT, CDR2 SNEGSKA (reference sequence). CDR3: CSATGIGYGYTF. CDR3 sequence (DNA): TGCAGTGCAACGGGGATCGGATATGGCTACACCTTC.

The table lists this clonotype with a few counts. This chain connects TRBV7-9 to TRBJ1-2; D not resolved. The V end lost 4 bases, the J end lost 4 bases, and 1 base lay between the germline ends. The germline V gene encodes CDR1 SEHNR and CDR2 FQNEAQ (reference sequence). This CDR3 has 10 residues. The CDR3 bases are TGTGCCAGCAGCTCCTATGGCTACACCTTC. Residues: CASSSYGYTF.

This clonotype was picked up a small number of times. J is TRBJ2-7 and V is TRBV27; 7 bases line up with TRBD1. Unmatched junction bases numbered 12, after V lost 4 bases and J lost 3 bases. The CDR3 consists of 16 residues. Germline V lookup: CDR1 MNHEY, CDR2 SMNVEV (reference sequence). The CDR3 DNA reads as TGTGCCAGCAGTTCCACGACAGGGATTAACGGCTACGAGCAGTACTTC. Its translation: CASSSTTGINGYEQYF.

V usage is TRBV11-1 and J usage is TRBJ1-1, with a possible D match to TRBD1 (5 bases). This CDR3 is 12 amino acids long. CDR1 SGHAT and CDR2 FQDESV come from the germline V gene (reference sequence). V was cut by 5 bases and J by 12 bases, with 16 bases left in between. The CDR3 DNA reads as TGTGCCAGCAGCCCTGCCTGGGGGAGGACTTTCTTT. This sequence encodes CASSPAWGRTFF. Full variable domain (outside the CDR3, taken from reference TRBV11-1 and TRBJ1-1): EAEVAQSPRYKITEKSQAVAFWCDPISGHATLYWYRQILGQGPELLVQFQDESVVDDSQLPKDRFSAERLKGVDSTLKIQPAELGDSAMYLCASSPAWGRTFFGQGTRLTVV.

V gene TRBV10-3 combines with J gene TRBJ2-2, with TRBD1 matching 12 bases. The CDR3 totals 16 residues. The germline gives CDR1 ENHRY, CDR2 SYGVKD. The CDR3 loop is CVSGTGGLYNTGELFF. CDR3 bases: TGTGTTTCCGGGACAGGGGGCCTTTATAACACCGGGGAGCTGTTTTTT.

The rearrangement uses TRBV29-1 and TRBJ1-4; D not resolved. The V gene lost 4 bases and the J gene lost 0 bases, with 12 bases spanning the gap. The CDR3 sequence is 15 residues long. CDR1 and CDR2 from the germline V gene are SQVTM and ANQGSEA. CDR3 in DNA: TGCAGCGTTGGAGGCGTCTCCCCAACTAATGAAAAACTGTTTTTT. Translated, it gives CSVGGVSPTNEKLFF.

The chain employs TRBV20-1 and TRBJ1-5; D gene unclear. Trimming took off 3 bases at V and 4 bases at J, with 7 bases between the two ends. The CDR3 consists of 12 residues. CDR1 and CDR2 from the germline V gene are DFQATT and SNEGSKA (reference sequence). The CDR3 loop reads CSASTANQPQHF. CDR3 nucleotide sequence: TGCAGTGCTAGCACAGCTAATCAGCCCCAGCATTTT.

V is TRBV7-9 and J is TRBJ2-1; D gene unclear. The CDR3 is 16 residues long. Germline V gene sequence: CDR1 SEHNR, CDR2 FQNEAQ (reference sequence). With 5 bases removed from V and 6 bases from J, the gap between germline ends came to 20 bases. This CDR3 reads CASSLLGIPLGNEQFF. The CDR3 DNA is TGTGCCAGCAGCCTTTTAGGGATCCCCTTGGGCAATGAGCAGTTCTTC.